This T cell receptor beta chain was captured in a study of CD8 T cells in ankylosing spondylitis (TCRdb year 2017). A note on the overall study: To find TCR variants linked to disease, the study profiled T cell receptor beta repertoires in ankylosing spondylitis patients and healthy donors. Peripheral blood samples were taken, and synovial fluid was additionally collected from ankylosing spondylitis patients. In total, the full study cohort was made up of nearly 110 healthy donors and about two dozen ankylosing spondylitis patients.

Beyond this particular receptor, the publication reports: The disease-linked clones were reported to be significantly enriched in matched synovial fluid samples from ankylosing spondylitis patients. The disease-linked clones showed a CD8+ phenotype and occurred at relatively low frequencies in peripheral blood. Some TCR beta motif variants had previously been reported in synovial fluid and blood of reactive arthritis patients, which suggested common disease-initiation mechanisms. Blood from ankylosing spondylitis patients appeared to be characterized by a TCR beta motif composed of several highly homologous amino acid variants.

The reads were generated on an Illumina HiSeq 2500. TCR beta libraries were prepared by quantitative 5'-RACE with molecular barcodes. Per the authors' processing: A new computational method based on a probabilistic model of VDJ rearrangement was used to identify disease-linked TCR variants. The raw public reads went through TCRdb reprocessing: fastp at Q25, MiXCR clone calling, in-frame beta chains kept. Rows are unified per CDR3 protein, each entry keeping the most common DNA and genes. For this entry, the V and J calls and clone size follow TCRdb and not the study's own pipeline. For this sample there are a few hundred thousand distinct CDR3 sequences; roughly an eighth appear just once. Jointly, the top ten make up approximately 6.3% of the sample. From its cysteine to its phenylalanine, the CDR3 spans 13 amino acids. Only the CDR3 DNA stays, 39 bases, in frame from base 1. From a lookup of the germline V gene (reference sequence), CDR1 and CDR2 are SEHNR and FQNEAQ. V gives up 3 bases and J gives up 7 bases, and the segment between their germline ends measures 9 bases.

In the case of this clonotype: Its antigen has not been determined. Within one base of it there is no much larger clone, and no base qualities were kept.

Here the chain combines TRBV7-9 and TRBJ2-2; the D segment could be TRBD2, given 5 matching bases. Sequenced: blood, either unsorted or a sorted T cell fraction (not recorded which). The clonotype was recovered from a male donor with ankylosing spondylitis. The CDR3 sequence is CASSFDGIGELFF. The nucleotide sequence reads as follows: TGTGCCAGCAGCTTCGACGGGATCGGGGAGCTGTTTTTT.